This passage covers 4 T cell receptor beta chains from one sample sequenced in a study of blood T cells in healthy people across ages. Combining a sample-barcoded 5' primer with a J-beta primer mix, a second PCR ran for roughly 6 to 11 cycles. TCRdb reanalysed the 5' RACE reads using MiXCR and keeps one entry per CDR3 protein. The data show about 780,000 distinct CDR3 sequences, roughly 25% seen once. The data also belong to a second study, concerning T cells of mothers and their children.

Specimen: blood. These TCRs come from a boy younger than 18 in good health.

This clonotype was seen only a few times. The V call is TRBV10-3, the J call TRBJ2-5, with D possibly matching TRBD1 (6 bases). The DNA end lines up better with TRBJ2-7; the J call may be wrong. Per the germline V gene, CDR1 is ENHRY and CDR2 is SYGVKD. The CDR3 length is 12 residues. CDR3 in amino acids: CAISEAGDEQYF. The CDR3 coding sequence is TGTGCCATCAGTGAGGCAGGGGACGAGCAGTACTTC.

The chain combines TRBV20-1 with TRBJ1-2; D might be TRBD1 (5 bases). Trimming removed 6 bases from V and 6 bases from J, with 14 bases in between. The germline gives CDR1 DFQATT, CDR2 SNEGSKA (reference sequence). The CDR3 spans 12 residues. The CDR3 loop is CSANRDVDGYTF. In DNA form, the CDR3 reads TGCAGTGCCAACCGGGACGTCGATGGCTACACCTTC.

V and J are TRBV2 and TRBJ2-5, with no clear D. CDR1 SNHLY and CDR2 FYNNEI come from the germline V gene. The CDR3 has 13 amino acids. Trimming shortened V by 11 bases and J by 1 base, and 14 bases separated the two germline ends. Here the CDR3 DNA reads TGTGCCGGCACTACGACACGCCAAGAGACCCAGTACTTC. Translating it yields CAGTTTRQETQYF.

This clonotype was picked up a small number of times. The V and J genes are TRBV12-5 and TRBJ2-5; possibly TRBD2 for D (6 bases). TRBJ2-1 matches the DNA end more closely, so the J call is doubtful. There are 15 residues in the CDR3. CDR1 is LGHNT and CDR2 is FRNRAP in the germline V gene. The CDR3 nucleotides are TGTGCTAGTGGTCGGGGACTTTATGGCTACAATGAGCAGTTCTTC. It translates to CASGRGLYGYNEQFF.